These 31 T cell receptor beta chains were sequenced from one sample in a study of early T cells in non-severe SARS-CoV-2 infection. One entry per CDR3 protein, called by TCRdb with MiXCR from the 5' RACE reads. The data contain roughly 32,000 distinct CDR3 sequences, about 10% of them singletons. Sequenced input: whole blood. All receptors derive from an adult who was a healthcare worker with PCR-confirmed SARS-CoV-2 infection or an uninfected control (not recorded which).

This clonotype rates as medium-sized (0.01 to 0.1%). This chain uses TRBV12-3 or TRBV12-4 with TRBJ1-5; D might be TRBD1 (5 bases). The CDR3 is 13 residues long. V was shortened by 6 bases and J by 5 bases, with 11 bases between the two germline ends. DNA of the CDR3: TGTGCCAGCAGAAGACAGCTCGATCAGCCCCAGCATTTT. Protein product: CASRRQLDQPQHF.

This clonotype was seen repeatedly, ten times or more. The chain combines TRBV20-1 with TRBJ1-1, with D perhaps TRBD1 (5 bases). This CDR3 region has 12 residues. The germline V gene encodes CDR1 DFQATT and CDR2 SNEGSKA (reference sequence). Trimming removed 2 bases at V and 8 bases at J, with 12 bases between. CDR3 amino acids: CSARQGLLEAFF. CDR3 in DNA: TGCAGTGCTAGACAGGGTCTTTTAGAAGCTTTCTTT.

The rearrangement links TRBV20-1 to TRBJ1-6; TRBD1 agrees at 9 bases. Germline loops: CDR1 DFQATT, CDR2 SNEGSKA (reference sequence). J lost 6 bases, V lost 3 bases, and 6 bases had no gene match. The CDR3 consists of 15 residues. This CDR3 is CSASGTGGRNSPLHF. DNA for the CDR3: TGCAGTGCTAGCGGTACAGGGGGCCGTAATTCACCCCTCCACTTT.

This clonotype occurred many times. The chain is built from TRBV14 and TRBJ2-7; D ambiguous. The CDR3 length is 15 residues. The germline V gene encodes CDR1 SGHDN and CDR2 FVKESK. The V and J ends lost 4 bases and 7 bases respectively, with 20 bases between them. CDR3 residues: CASSPLAGFLREQYF. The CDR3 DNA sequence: TGTGCCAGCAGCCCATTGGCAGGTTTCCTTCGGGAGCAGTACTTC.

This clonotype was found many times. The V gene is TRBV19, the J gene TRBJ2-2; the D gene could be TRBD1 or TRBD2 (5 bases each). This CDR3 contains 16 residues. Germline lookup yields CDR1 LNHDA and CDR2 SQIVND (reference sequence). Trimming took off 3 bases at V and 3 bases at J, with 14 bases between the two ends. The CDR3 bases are TGTGCCAGTAGTATTCGGGGCATCCGCTACACCGGGGAGCTGTTTTTT. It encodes CASSIRGIRYTGELFF.

CDR3 DNA sequence: TGCAGCGTTTTGGCAAACCAAGAGACCCAGTACTTC. It is translated as CSVLANQETQYF. The chain joins TRBV29-1 to TRBJ2-5; D gene unclear. Germline V gene sequence: CDR1 SQVTM, CDR2 ANQGSEA. This CDR3 is 12 amino acids long. V was clipped by 5 bases and J by 0 bases, with 7 bases between them.

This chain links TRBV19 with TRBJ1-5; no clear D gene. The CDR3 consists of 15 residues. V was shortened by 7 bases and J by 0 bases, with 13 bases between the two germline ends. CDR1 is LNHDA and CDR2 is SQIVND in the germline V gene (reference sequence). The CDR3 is CASTSDPYSNQPQHF. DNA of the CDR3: TGTGCCAGTACATCTGACCCATATAGCAATCAGCCCCAGCATTTT.

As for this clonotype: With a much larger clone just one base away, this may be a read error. This chain's CDR3 is CSYRGIQETQYF. As DNA, the CDR3 is TGCAGCTACAGGGGAATTCAAGAGACCCAGTACTTC. V usage is TRBV29-1 and J usage is TRBJ2-5, with 7 nucleotides matching TRBD1. V lost 8 bases, J lost 2 bases, and 5 bases stayed unmatched. This CDR3 comprises 12 residues. The germline V gene has CDR1 SQVTM and CDR2 ANQGSEA.

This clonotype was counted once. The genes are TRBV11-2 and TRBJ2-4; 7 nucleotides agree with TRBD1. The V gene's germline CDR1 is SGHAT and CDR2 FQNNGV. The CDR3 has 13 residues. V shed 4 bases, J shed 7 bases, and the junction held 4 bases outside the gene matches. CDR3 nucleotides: TGTGCCAGCAGCTCGACAGGGTGGAACATTCAGTACTTC. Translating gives CASSSTGWNIQYF.

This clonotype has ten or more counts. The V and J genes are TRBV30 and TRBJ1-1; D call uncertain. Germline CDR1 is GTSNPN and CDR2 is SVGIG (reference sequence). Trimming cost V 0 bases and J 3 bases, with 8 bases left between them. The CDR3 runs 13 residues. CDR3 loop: CAWSVLRDTEAFF. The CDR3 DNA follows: TGTGCCTGGAGTGTCCTTAGGGACACTGAAGCTTTCTTT.

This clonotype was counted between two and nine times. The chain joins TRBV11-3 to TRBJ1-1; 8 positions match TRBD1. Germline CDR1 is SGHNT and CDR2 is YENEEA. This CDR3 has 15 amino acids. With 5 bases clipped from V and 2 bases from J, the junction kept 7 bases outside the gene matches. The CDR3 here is CASSTRTGRNTEAFF. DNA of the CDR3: TGTGCCAGCAGCACCCGGACAGGGAGAAACACTGAAGCTTTCTTT.

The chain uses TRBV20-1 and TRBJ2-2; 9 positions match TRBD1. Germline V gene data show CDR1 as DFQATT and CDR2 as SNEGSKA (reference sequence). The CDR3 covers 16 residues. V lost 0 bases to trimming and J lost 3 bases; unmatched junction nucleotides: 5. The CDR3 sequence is CSARESWTGDTGELFF. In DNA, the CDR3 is TGCAGTGCTAGAGAGTCCTGGACAGGGGACACCGGGGAGCTGTTTTTT.

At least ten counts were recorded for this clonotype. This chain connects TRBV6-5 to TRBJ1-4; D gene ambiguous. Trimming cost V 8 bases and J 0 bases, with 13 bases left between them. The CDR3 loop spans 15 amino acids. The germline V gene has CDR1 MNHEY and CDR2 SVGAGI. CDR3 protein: CASSTNPTTNEKLFF. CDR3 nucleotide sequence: TGTGCCAGCTCGACTAACCCCACAACTAATGAAAAACTGTTTTTT.

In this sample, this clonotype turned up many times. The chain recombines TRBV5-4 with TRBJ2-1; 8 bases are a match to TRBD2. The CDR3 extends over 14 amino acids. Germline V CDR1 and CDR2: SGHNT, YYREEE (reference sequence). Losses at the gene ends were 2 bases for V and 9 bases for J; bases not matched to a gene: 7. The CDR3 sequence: CASSFRTAGAEQFF. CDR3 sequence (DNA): TGTGCCAGCAGCTTTCGGACAGCGGGGGCTGAGCAGTTCTTC.

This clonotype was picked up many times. The CDR3 region is CASTASGGPDYGYTF. The CDR3 bases are TGTGCCAGCACCGCTTCGGGGGGGCCCGACTATGGCTACACCTTC. This sequence joins TRBV7-2 and TRBJ1-2; D might be TRBD1 (6 bases). V was shortened by 7 bases and J by 3 bases, with 18 bases between the two germline ends. The CDR3 has 15 amino acids. Germline CDR1 is SGHTA and CDR2 is FQGNSA.

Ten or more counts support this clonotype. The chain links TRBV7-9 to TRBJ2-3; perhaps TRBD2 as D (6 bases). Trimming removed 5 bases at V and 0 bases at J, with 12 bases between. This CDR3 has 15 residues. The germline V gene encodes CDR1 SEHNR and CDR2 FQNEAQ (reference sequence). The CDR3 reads CASSSIRGSTDTQYF. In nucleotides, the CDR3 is TGTGCCAGCAGCAGTATCCGGGGGAGCACAGATACGCAGTATTTT.

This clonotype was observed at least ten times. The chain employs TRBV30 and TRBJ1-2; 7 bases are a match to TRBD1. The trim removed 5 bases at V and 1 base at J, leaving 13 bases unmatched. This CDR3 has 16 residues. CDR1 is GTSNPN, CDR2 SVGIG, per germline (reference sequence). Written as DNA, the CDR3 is TGTGCCTGGGTAGGGGGCATTGCCTTACTTAACTATGGCTACACCTTC. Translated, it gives CAWVGGIALLNYGYTF.

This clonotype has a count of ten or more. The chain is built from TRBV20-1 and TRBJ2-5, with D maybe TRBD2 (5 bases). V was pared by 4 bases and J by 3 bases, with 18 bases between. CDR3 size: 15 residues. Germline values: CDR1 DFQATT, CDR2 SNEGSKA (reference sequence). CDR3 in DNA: TGCAGTGCTACCACACTAGGCCGCCTGGAAGAGACCCAGTACTTC. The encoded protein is CSATTLGRLEETQYF.

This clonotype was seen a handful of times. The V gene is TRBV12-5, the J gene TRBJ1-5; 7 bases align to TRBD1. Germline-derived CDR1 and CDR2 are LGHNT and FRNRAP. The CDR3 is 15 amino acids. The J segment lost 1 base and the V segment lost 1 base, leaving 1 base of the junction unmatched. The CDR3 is CASGLDRGSNQPQHF. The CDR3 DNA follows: TGTGCTAGTGGTTTGGACAGGGGAAGCAATCAGCCCCAGCATTTT.

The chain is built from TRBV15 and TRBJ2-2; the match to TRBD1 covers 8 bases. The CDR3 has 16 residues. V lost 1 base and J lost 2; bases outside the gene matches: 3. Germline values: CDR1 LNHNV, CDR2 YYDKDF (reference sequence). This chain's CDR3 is CATSRGRGPNTGELFF. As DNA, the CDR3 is TGTGCCACCAGCAGAGGCAGGGGGCCCAACACCGGGGAGCTGTTTTTT.

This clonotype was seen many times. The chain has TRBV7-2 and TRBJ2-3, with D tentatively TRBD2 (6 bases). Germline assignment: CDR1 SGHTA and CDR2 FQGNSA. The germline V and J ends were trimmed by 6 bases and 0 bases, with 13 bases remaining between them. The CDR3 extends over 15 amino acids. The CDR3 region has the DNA TGTGCCAGCAGTCGTAGCGGCCAGAGCACAGATACGCAGTATTTT. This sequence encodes CASSRSGQSTDTQYF.

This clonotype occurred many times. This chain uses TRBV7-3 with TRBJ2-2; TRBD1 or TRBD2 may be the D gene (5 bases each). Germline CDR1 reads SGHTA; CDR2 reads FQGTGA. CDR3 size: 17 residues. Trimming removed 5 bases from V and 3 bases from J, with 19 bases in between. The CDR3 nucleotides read TGTGCCAGCAGCCCGAGTAGCCGGGGCACCGACACCGGGGAGCTGTTTTTT. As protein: CASSPSSRGTDTGELFF.

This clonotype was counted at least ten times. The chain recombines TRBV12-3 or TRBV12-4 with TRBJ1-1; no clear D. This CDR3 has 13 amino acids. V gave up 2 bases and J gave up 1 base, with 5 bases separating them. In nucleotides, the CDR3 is TGTGCCAGCAGTTTAAAAACGAACACTGAAGCTTTCTTT. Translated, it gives CASSLKTNTEAFF.

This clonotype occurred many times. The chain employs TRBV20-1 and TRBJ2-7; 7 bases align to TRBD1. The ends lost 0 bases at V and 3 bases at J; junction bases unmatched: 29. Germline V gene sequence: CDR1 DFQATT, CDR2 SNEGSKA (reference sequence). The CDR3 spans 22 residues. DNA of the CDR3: TGCAGTGCTAGAGATGCCCGCTCTCGTACAGGGGACCTTTTCGGGGTTGTCTACGAGCAGTACTTC. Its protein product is CSARDARSRTGDLFGVVYEQYF.

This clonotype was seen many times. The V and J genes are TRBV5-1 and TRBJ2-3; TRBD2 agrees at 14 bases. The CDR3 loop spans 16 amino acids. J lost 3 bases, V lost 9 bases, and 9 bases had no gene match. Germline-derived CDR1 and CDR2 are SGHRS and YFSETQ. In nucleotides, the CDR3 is TGCGCCACCTCACGACTAGCGGGGGGGAGTACAGATACGCAGTATTTT. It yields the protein CATSRLAGGSTDTQYF.

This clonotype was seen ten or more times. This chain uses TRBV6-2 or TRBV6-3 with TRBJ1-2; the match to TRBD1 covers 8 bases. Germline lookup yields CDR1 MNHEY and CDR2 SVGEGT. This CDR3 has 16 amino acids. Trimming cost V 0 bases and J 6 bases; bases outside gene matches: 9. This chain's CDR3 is CASSYSKSATGDGYTF. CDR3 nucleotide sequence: TGTGCCAGCAGTTACTCGAAGTCTGCGACAGGGGATGGCTACACCTTC.

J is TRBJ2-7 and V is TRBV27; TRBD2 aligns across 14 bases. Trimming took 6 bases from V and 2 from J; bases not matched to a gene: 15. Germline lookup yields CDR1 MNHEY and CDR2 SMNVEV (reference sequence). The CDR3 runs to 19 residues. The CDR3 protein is CASRLTGLAGVLPTYEQYF. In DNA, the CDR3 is TGTGCCAGCAGATTGACGGGACTAGCGGGGGTCCTTCCCACCTACGAGCAGTACTTC.

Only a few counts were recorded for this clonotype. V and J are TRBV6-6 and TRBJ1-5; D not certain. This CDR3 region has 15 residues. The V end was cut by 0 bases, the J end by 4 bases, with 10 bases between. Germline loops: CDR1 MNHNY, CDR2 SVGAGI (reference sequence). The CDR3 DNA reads TGTGCCAGCAGTTACTCGACGGTAGAGAATCAGCCCCAGCATTTT. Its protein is CASSYSTVENQPQHF.

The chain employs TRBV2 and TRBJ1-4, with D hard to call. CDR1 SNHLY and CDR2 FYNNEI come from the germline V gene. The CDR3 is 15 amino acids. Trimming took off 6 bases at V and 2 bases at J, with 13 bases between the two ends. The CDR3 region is CASRERSGTNEKLFF. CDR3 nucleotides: TGTGCCAGCAGAGAGAGGAGTGGCACTAATGAAAAACTGTTTTTT. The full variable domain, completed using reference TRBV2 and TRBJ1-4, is EPEVTQTPSHQVTQMGQEVILRCVPISNHLYFYWYRQILGQKVEFLVSFYNNEISEKSEIFDDQFSVERPDGSNFTLKIRSTKLEDSAMYFCASRERSGTNEKLFFGSGTQLSVL.

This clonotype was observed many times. The CDR3 DNA is TGTGCCAGCAGTTTCACAGGGGGTTCAAACATTCAGTACTTC. Protein: CASSFTGGSNIQYF. The genes are TRBV12-3 or TRBV12-4 and TRBJ2-4; 8 nucleotides line up with TRBD1. V was pared by 3 bases and J by 6 bases, with 4 bases of the junction left unmatched. The CDR3 runs 14 residues.

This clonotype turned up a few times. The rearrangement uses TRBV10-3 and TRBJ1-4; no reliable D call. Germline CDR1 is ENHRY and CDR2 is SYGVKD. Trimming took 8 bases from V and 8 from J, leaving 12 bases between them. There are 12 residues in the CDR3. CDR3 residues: CAIGGNGEKLFF. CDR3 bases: TGTGCCATCGGAGGGAATGGGGAAAAACTGTTTTTT.